The entry below describes one T cell receptor beta chain. Its antigen remains unidentified. This record comes from a study of cytomegalovirus exposure and HLA in healthy donors. V lost 4 bases, J lost 11 bases, and 15 bases lay in between. This CDR3 contains 14 residues. Germline-derived CDR1 and CDR2 are MDHEN and SYDVKM. Findings and caveats of the study: TRBV6-2, TRBV6-3 and some other V segments were unresolvable in 87-base-pair reads. When a later analysis compared HLA-associated TCR beta chains with equally common others, the HLA-associated chains turned out to be more clonally expanded and to have lower generation probabilities.

The study ran its PCR with 60 Vbeta and 13 Jbeta primers. Profiling relied on immunoSEQ multiplex PCR, and the TCRdb table lists in-frame clones only, not all of them. In the table there are roughly 120,000 clones, around 88% of which are singletons. The chain joins TRBV28 to TRBJ1-6; D might be TRBD1 (6 bases). The sequence came from a man aged 40-55 years in good health and CMV-seronegative. Sequenced sample: PBMCs. This CDR3 is CASSSGTLEPPLHF. Written as DNA, the CDR3 is TGTGCCAGCAGTTCCGGGACACTAGAGCCACCCCTCCACTTT.